These T cell receptor beta chains were read from a single sample in a study of cytomegalovirus exposure and HLA in healthy donors. Sequencing used immunoSEQ multiplex PCR; TCRdb keeps in-frame clones, though not all of them. The sample lists tens of thousands of clones; roughly 60% were seen once. The material sequenced was PBMCs. These TCRs come from a human donor in good health. The CDR3 runs from the conserved cysteine through the conserved F or W. Each record gives: J gene, V gene, clone size, D gene, CDR3 protein, CDR3 DNA. D genes are given only for firm matches. Where a row states a size, it is once, few, many or the class of an expanded clone; other rows omit it.

J: TRBJ2-2; V: TRBV6-1; size: -; D: -; CDR3: CASSVVTGTGELFF; DNA: TGTGCCAGCAGTGTAGTAACAGGGACCGGGGAGCTGTTTTTT
J: TRBJ1-5; V: TRBV7-3; size: few; D: TRBD1; CDR3: CASRYRGYSNQPQHF; DNA: TGTGCCAGCAGATACAGGGGCTATAGCAATCAGCCCCAGCATTTT
J: TRBJ2-3; V: TRBV5-1; size: -; D: -; CDR3: CASSPGPNQGTQYF; DNA: TGCGCCAGCAGCCCTGGACCGAACCAGGGTACGCAGTATTTT
J: TRBJ1-5; V: TRBV27; size: -; D: TRBD1; CDR3: CASSLQGALPHQPQHF; DNA: TGTGCCAGCTCGCTACAGGGGGCGCTTCCGCATCAGCCCCAGCATTTT
J: TRBJ1-3; V: TRBV4-3; size: -; D: -; CDR3: CASSQDLFPGNTIYF; DNA: TGCGCCAGCAGCCAAGATTTGTTCCCGGGAAACACCATATATTTT
J: TRBJ2-1; V: TRBV2; size: once; D: -; CDR3: CASAADDSPRGEQFF; DNA: TGTGCCAGCGCAGCCGACGATTCCCCAAGGGGTGAGCAGTTCTTC
J: TRBJ2-3; V: TRBV6-5; size: once; D: -; CDR3: CASSYSDRTDTQYF; DNA: TGTGCCAGCAGTTACTCCGACAGGACAGATACGCAGTATTTT
J: TRBJ1-1; V: TRBV9; size: -; D: TRBD1; CDR3: CASSGLRRDSNTEAFF; DNA: TGTGCCAGCAGCGGGCTTCGGAGGGACAGTAACACTGAAGCTTTCTTT
J: TRBJ2-5; V: TRBV5-1; size: -; D: -; CDR3: CASSFRQPQETQYF; DNA: TGCGCCAGCAGCTTCCGACAGCCCCAAGAGACCCAGTACTTC
J: TRBJ2-1; V: TRBV7-8; size: -; D: TRBD2; CDR3: CASSSERLAGANEQFF; DNA: TGTGCCAGCAGCTCCGAGCGGCTAGCGGGGGCCAATGAGCAGTTCTTC
J: TRBJ1-3; V: TRBV5-1; size: -; D: -; CDR3: CASSLDTQWSSGNTIYF; DNA: TGCGCCAGCAGCTTGGACACTCAGTGGAGCTCTGGAAACACCATATATTTT
J: TRBJ1-6; V: TRBV9; size: -; D: -; CDR3: CASSLGQGSINSPLHF; DNA: TGTGCCAGCAGCCTGGGCCAAGGCTCTATTAATTCACCCCTCCACTTT
J: TRBJ2-6; V: TRBV5-4; size: -; D: -; CDR3: CASSPQGTSWANVLTF; DNA: TGTGCCAGCAGCCCACAGGGAACCTCTTGGGCCAACGTCCTGACTTTC
J: TRBJ1-2; V: TRBV7-9; size: -; D: TRBD1; CDR3: CAIAGQGDGYTF; DNA: TGTGCCATAGCGGGACAGGGGGATGGCTACACCTTC
J: TRBJ2-1; V: TRBV6-4; size: -; D: TRBD2; CDR3: CASSDSSGGHNEQFF; DNA: TGTGCCAGCAGTGACTCCAGCGGGGGTCACAATGAGCAGTTCTTC
J: TRBJ1-2; V: TRBV2; size: -; D: TRBD1; CDR3: CASSVYGQGPYGYTF; DNA: TGTGCCAGCAGTGTTTACGGACAGGGGCCCTATGGCTACACCTTC
J: TRBJ1-1; V: TRBV7-2; size: once; D: -; CDR3: CASSFGQPYLNTEAFF; DNA: TGTGCCAGCAGCTTTGGACAGCCTTATTTGAACACTGAAGCTTTCTTT
J: TRBJ2-1; V: TRBV9; size: few; D: -; CDR3: CASSDNRDKKAYEQFF; DNA: TGTGCCAGCAGTGACAACCGGGACAAAAAGGCGTATGAGCAGTTCTTC
J: TRBJ2-1; V: TRBV6-5; size: -; D: -; CDR3: CASSYSTVLSRNEQFF; DNA: TGTGCCAGCAGTTACTCCACGGTACTCTCACGGAATGAGCAGTTCTTC
J: TRBJ1-4; V: TRBV28; size: -; D: -; CDR3: CASTTAREDEKLFF; DNA: TGTGCCAGCACCACTGCCAGGGAAGATGAAAAACTGTTTTTT
J: TRBJ2-1; V: TRBV5-1; size: -; D: TRBD2; CDR3: CASSLGGGSYNEQFF; DNA: TGCGCCAGCAGCTTGGGGGGGGGCTCCTACAATGAGCAGTTCTTC
J: TRBJ2-1; V: TRBV10-3; size: -; D: -; CDR3: CAISESIRGTYNEQFF; DNA: TGTGCCATCAGTGAGTCGATCAGGGGCACTTACAATGAGCAGTTCTTC
J: TRBJ2-2; V: TRBV19; size: -; D: TRBD1; CDR3: CASSPRGQGASGELFF; DNA: TGTGCCAGTAGTCCGCGGGGACAGGGGGCGTCCGGGGAGCTGTTTTTT
J: TRBJ2-5; V: TRBV5-4; size: -; D: TRBD1; CDR3: CASRSGTGGETQYF; DNA: TGTGCCAGCAGGTCCGGGACAGGGGGCGAGACCCAGTACTTC
J: TRBJ1-6; V: TRBV4-3; size: -; D: TRBD1; CDR3: CASSLTGTNSPLHF; DNA: TGCGCCAGCAGCTTGACAGGGACGAATTCACCCCTCCACTTT
J: TRBJ1-4; V: TRBV7-9; size: -; D: -; CDR3: CASSQTGISEKLFF; DNA: TGTGCCAGCAGCCAAACGGGGATTAGCGAAAAACTGTTTTTT
J: TRBJ2-1; V: TRBV10-3; size: -; D: TRBD1; CDR3: CAIRKDVTGGYNEQFF; DNA: TGTGCCATCAGAAAAGATGTGACAGGGGGGTACAATGAGCAGTTCTTC
J: TRBJ1-2; V: TRBV10-3; size: -; D: -; CDR3: CAIRTYGGAGDGGYTF; DNA: TGTGCCATCAGGACTTATGGGGGCGCGGGGGATGGAGGCTACACCTTC
J: TRBJ1-2; V: TRBV5-6; size: -; D: -; CDR3: CASSLERVYGYTF; DNA: TGTGCCAGCAGCTTGGAACGGGTGTATGGCTACACCTTC
J: TRBJ2-3; V: TRBV7-3; size: -; D: -; CDR3: CASSLRTELTDTQYF; DNA: TGTGCCAGCAGCCTACGGACAGAGCTCACAGATACGCAGTATTTT
J: TRBJ2-2; V: TRBV7-3; size: -; D: -; CDR3: CASSPSRAGGELFF; DNA: TGTGCCAGCAGCCCCAGCAGGGCCGGCGGGGAGCTGTTTTTT
J: TRBJ1-2; V: TRBV7-9; size: -; D: -; CDR3: CASSLGSRMGVYYGYTF; DNA: TGTGCCAGCAGCTTAGGGAGTAGAATGGGAGTGTACTATGGCTACACCTTC
J: TRBJ1-2; V: TRBV19; size: few; D: TRBD1; CDR3: CASSEDRGPAYGYTF; DNA: TGTGCCAGTAGCGAAGACAGGGGGCCAGCCTATGGCTACACCTTC
J: TRBJ1-2; V: TRBV5-4; size: -; D: TRBD1; CDR3: CASSFFGTGVPYGYTF; DNA: TGTGCCAGCAGCTTTTTTGGGACAGGGGTTCCCTATGGCTACACCTTC
J: TRBJ2-5; V: TRBV4-3; size: -; D: TRBD2; CDR3: CASSQGGGTGTLETQYF; DNA: TGCGCCAGCAGCCAAGGCGGGGGTACCGGGACTTTGGAGACCCAGTACTTC
J: TRBJ1-4; V: TRBV25-1; size: -; D: TRBD1; CDR3: CASSESTGGKLFF; DNA: TGTGCCAGCAGTGAATCCACAGGGGGAAAACTGTTTTTT
J: TRBJ2-2; V: TRBV19; size: -; D: TRBD1; CDR3: CASSLRTGNTGELFF; DNA: TGTGCCAGTAGCCTTCGGACAGGCAACACCGGGGAGCTGTTTTTT
J: TRBJ1-2; V: TRBV7-8; size: -; D: TRBD1; CDR3: CASSLDNPGGAVYGYTF; DNA: TGTGCCAGCAGCTTAGATAACCCAGGGGGCGCAGTGTATGGCTACACCTTC
J: TRBJ2-5; V: TRBV30; size: -; D: -; CDR3: CAWSGQNPEETQYF; DNA: TGTGCCTGGAGTGGACAGAATCCCGAAGAGACCCAGTACTTC
J: TRBJ1-6; V: TRBV2; size: -; D: TRBD1; CDR3: CASSGQGASSLSLHF; DNA: TGTGCCAGCAGTGGACAGGGTGCAAGTTCATTGTCCCTCCACTTT
J: TRBJ1-1; V: TRBV6-1; size: -; D: TRBD1; CDR3: CASSELFRGQGTEAFF; DNA: TGTGCCAGCAGTGAGCTATTCAGGGGGCAAGGGACTGAAGCTTTCTTT
J: TRBJ1-6; V: TRBV5-4; size: -; D: -; CDR3: CASSLVGGWDSPLHF; DNA: TGTGCCAGCAGCTTGGTCGGCGGCTGGGATTCACCCCTCCACTTT
J: TRBJ2-7; V: TRBV5-1; size: -; D: TRBD1; CDR3: CASSLPVSGQASSYEQYF; DNA: TGCGCCAGCAGCTTGCCGGTTTCGGGACAGGCAAGCTCCTACGAGCAGTACTTC
J: TRBJ1-1; V: TRBV19; size: few; D: TRBD1; CDR3: CASSIYGTGNTEAFF; DNA: TGTGCCAGTAGTATTTACGGGACAGGAAACACTGAAGCTTTCTTT
J: TRBJ2-1; V: TRBV15; size: few; D: TRBD1; CDR3: CATSTLDRGLGSYNEQFF; DNA: TGTGCCACCAGCACGCTAGACAGGGGGCTGGGCTCCTACAATGAGCAGTTCTTC
J: TRBJ2-5; V: TRBV7-6; size: -; D: -; CDR3: CASGRGAEQETQYF; DNA: TGTGCCAGCGGCCGGGGGGCGGAACAAGAGACCCAGTACTTC
J: TRBJ2-7; V: TRBV9; size: -; D: TRBD2; CDR3: CASSVGTSGGYEQYF; DNA: TGTGCCAGCAGCGTTGGGACTAGCGGGGGCTACGAGCAGTACTTC
J: TRBJ2-7; V: TRBV5-1; size: -; D: -; CDR3: CASSSSEYEQYF; DNA: TGCGCCAGCAGCTCGAGCGAGTACGAGCAGTACTTC
J: TRBJ2-2; V: TRBV9; size: few; D: TRBD2; CDR3: CASRRGGKGNTGELFF; DNA: TGTGCCAGCAGGCGCGGGGGAAAGGGGAACACCGGGGAGCTGTTTTTT
J: TRBJ2-5; V: TRBV7-9; size: -; D: -; CDR3: CASSLKETQYF; DNA: TGTGCCAGCAGCCTTAAAGAGACCCAGTACTTC
J: TRBJ2-3; V: TRBV7-9; size: -; D: -; CDR3: CASSLASTGWGTDTQYF; DNA: TGTGCCAGCAGCTTAGCCTCGACAGGTTGGGGCACAGATACGCAGTATTTT
J: TRBJ2-7; V: TRBV5-4; size: -; D: TRBD2; CDR3: CASSRNLAGAGPNEQYF; DNA: TGTGCCAGCAGCAGGAACCTAGCGGGGGCCGGCCCCAACGAGCAGTACTTC
J: TRBJ2-7; V: TRBV5-4; size: -; D: -; CDR3: CASKSGTPYGGGEQYF; DNA: TGTGCCAGCAAATCCGGGACTCCTTATGGGGGTGGGGAGCAGTACTTC
J: TRBJ1-3; V: TRBV18; size: few; D: TRBD1; CDR3: CASSPSGTGRFSGNTIYF; DNA: TGTGCCAGCTCACCTTCCGGGACAGGGCGTTTCTCTGGAAACACCATATATTTT
J: TRBJ2-7; V: TRBV6-5; size: -; D: -; CDR3: CASRAGREYEQYF; DNA: TGTGCCAGCAGGGCAGGAAGGGAGTACGAGCAGTACTTC
J: TRBJ2-3; V: TRBV5-1; size: -; D: -; CDR3: CASSQNTDTQYF; DNA: TGCGCCAGCAGTCAGAACACAGATACGCAGTATTTT